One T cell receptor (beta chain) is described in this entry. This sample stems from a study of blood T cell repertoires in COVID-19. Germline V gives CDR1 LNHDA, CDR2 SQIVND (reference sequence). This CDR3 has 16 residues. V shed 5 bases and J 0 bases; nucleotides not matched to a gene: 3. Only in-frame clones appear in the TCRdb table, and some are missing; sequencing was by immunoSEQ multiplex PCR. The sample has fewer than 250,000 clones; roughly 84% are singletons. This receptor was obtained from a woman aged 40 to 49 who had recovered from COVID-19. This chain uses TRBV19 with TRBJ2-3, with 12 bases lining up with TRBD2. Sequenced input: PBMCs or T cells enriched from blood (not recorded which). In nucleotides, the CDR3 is TGTGCCAGTAGTGTCGGACTAGCGGGAAGCACAGATACGCAGTATTTT. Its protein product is CASSVGLAGSTDTQYF.